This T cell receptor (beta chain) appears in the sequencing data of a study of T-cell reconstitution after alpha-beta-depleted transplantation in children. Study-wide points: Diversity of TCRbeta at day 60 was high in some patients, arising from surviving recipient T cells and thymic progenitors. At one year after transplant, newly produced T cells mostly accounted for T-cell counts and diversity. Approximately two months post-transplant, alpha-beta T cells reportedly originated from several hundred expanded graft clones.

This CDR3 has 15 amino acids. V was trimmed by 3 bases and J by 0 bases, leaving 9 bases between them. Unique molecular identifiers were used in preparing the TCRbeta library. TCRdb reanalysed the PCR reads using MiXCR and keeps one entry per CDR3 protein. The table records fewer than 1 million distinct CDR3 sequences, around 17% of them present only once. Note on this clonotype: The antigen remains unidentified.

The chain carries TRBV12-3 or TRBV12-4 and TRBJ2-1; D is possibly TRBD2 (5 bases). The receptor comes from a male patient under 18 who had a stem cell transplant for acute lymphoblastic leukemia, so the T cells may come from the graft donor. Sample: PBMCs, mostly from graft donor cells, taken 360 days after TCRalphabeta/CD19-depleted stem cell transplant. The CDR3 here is CASSLRVPSYNEQFF. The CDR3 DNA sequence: TGTGCCAGCAGTTTGCGGGTGCCCTCCTACAATGAGCAGTTCTTC.